Included here is one T cell receptor (beta chain) sequence, with context. As yet, its antigen is unknown. The V gene lost 6 bases and the J gene lost 0 bases, with 12 bases spanning the gap. This CDR3 region has 15 residues. Germline CDR1 and CDR2: SEHNR and FQNEAQ (reference sequence). Sequencing used immunoSEQ multiplex PCR; TCRdb keeps in-frame clones, though not all of them. This table has under 130,000 clones, around 92% appearing once. These data come from a study of T cell responses to AZD1222 COVID-19 vaccine. General study findings and limits: Spike-wide vaccine-associated CD4 TCRs dominated at 160-218 and 743-854. Recipients of AZD1222 seropositive at baseline numbered only 5 to 7.

The TCR comes from an adult in good health. The material was peripheral blood, obtained on day 0 of AZD1222 vaccination. This chain uses TRBV7-9 with TRBJ1-3; D gene ambiguous. The CDR3 reads CASSVDGLSGNTIYF. DNA for the CDR3: TGTGCCAGCAGTGTAGACGGTCTCTCTGGAAACACCATATATTTT.